The following is a T cell receptor beta chain sequence with its context. No antigen is known for it. This table comes from immunoSEQ multiplex PCR, and its TCRdb copy is limited to in-frame clones, with some not included. The table has 25,000 to 35,000 clones, less than 85% seen once. This record comes from a study of radiotherapy plus CTLA-4 blockade in lung cancer. Study information: 15% to 20% of enrolled patients responded objectively, and 25% to 40% had disease control.

General study results and limits: In blood, tumor-derived TCR clones expanded after radiotherapy plus ipilimumab.

This material consisted of peripheral blood, taken from a patient treated with radiotherapy plus ipilimumab. The source of this sequence is a human donor with non-small cell lung cancer who had stable disease on radiotherapy plus ipilimumab.

DNA of the CDR3: TGTGCCAGCAGCTTTCCGGGACAGCTCTATGGCTACACCTTC. It encodes CASSFPGQLYGYTF. The chain joins TRBV11-2 to TRBJ1-2; 7 bases map to TRBD1. V lost 3 bases, J lost 4 bases, and 5 bases stayed unmatched. CDR3 size: 14 residues. Per germline, CDR1 SGHAT and CDR2 FQNNGV.